This T cell receptor (beta chain) is from a study of cytomegalovirus exposure and HLA in healthy donors. This PCR relied on a set of 60 Vbeta primers and 13 Jbeta primers. This table comes from immunoSEQ multiplex PCR, and its TCRdb copy is limited to in-frame clones, with some not included. The sample has over 45,000 clones, more than 75% seen once. Germline CDR1 MNHEY, CDR2 SVGAGI. The CDR3 covers 14 residues. With 0 bases removed from V and 7 bases from J, the gap between germline ends came to 11 bases. The clonotype originates from a female donor in good health and CMV-seronegative. The sequenced sample was PBMCs. The genes are TRBV6-5 and TRBJ2-3; D might be TRBD2 (7 bases). CDR3 sequence reads: CASSYSKGGNTQYF. The CDR3 DNA sequence: TGTGCCAGCAGTTACTCAAAGGGGGGGAATACGCAGTATTTT.